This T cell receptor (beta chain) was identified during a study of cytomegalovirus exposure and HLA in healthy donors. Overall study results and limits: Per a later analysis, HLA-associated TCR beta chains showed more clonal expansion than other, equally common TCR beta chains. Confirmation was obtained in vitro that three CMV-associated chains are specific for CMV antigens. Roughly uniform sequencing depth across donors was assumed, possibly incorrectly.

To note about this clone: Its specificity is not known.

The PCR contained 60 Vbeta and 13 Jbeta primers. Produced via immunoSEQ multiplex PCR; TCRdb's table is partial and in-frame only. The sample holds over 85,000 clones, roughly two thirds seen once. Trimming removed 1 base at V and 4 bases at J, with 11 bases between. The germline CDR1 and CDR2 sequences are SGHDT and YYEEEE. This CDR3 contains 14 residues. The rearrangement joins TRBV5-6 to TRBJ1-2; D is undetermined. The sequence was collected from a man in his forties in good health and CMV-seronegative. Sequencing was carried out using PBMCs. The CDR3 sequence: CASSLRQALYGYTF. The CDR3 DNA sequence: TGTGCCAGCAGCTTGAGGCAGGCCCTCTATGGCTACACCTTC.